This is a list of T cell receptor beta chains from one sample in a study of CD4 T cells in relation to SARS-CoV-2 and coronaviruses. These receptors' antigens are unknown. Profiling relied on immunoSEQ multiplex PCR, and the TCRdb table lists in-frame clones only, not all of them. The sample lists about 27,000 clones; roughly 73% were seen once. The source material was CD4+ T cells from PBMCs, cultured in vitro. These receptors came from a human donor in good health. The CDR3 runs from the conserved cysteine through the conserved F or W. A D gene is named only where the DNA matches it firmly. Clone size is stated in some rows and not others, as once, few, many or a class when expanded.

V	J	D	size	CDR3	DNA
TRBV12-3/TRBV12-4	TRBJ2-7	TRBD1	.	CASSSDRVRGQYF	TGTGCCAGCAGTTCGGACAGGGTACGGGGGCAGTACTTC
TRBV29-1	TRBJ1-6	.	.	CSVATTTGSPLHF	TGCAGCGTTGCAACAACGACAGGCTCACCCCTCCACTTT
TRBV19	TRBJ1-4	.	few	CASSISLGGENEKLFF	TGTGCCAGTAGTATCAGTTTGGGAGGGGAAAATGAAAAACTGTTTTTT
TRBV7-2	TRBJ1-5	.	few	CASSAGPDQPQHF	TGTGCCAGCAGCGCCGGGCCCGATCAGCCCCAGCATTTT
TRBV3-1/TRBV3-2	TRBJ2-5	TRBD2	.	CASSHGTSGQETQYF	TGTGCCAGCAGCCACGGGACTAGCGGCCAAGAGACCCAGTACTTC
TRBV7-2	TRBJ2-7	TRBD2	.	CASSSPNRGVSYEQYF	TGTGCCAGCAGCTCCCCTAATCGGGGGGTCTCCTACGAGCAGTACTTC
TRBV7-9	TRBJ1-2	.	.	CASSLILTNGYTF	TGTGCCAGCAGCCTGATCCTCACTAATGGCTACACCTTC
TRBV6-2/TRBV6-3	TRBJ2-1	TRBD2	.	CASSDPRWTSGRYNEQFF	TGTGCCAGCAGTGACCCTCGGTGGACTAGCGGGAGATACAATGAGCAGTTCTTC
TRBV30	TRBJ2-6	.	few	CAWTPRANVLTF	TGTGCCTGGACTCCCAGGGCCAACGTCCTGACTTTC
TRBV30	TRBJ2-7	TRBD2	few	CAWSSSGRDEQYF	TGTGCCTGGAGTTCCAGCGGGAGAGACGAGCAGTACTTC
TRBV20-1	TRBJ2-5	.	.	CSAQHQETQYF	TGCAGTGCTCAACACCAAGAGACCCAGTACTTC
TRBV19	TRBJ1-2	.	.	CASRKRGSGYGYTF	TGTGCCAGTAGGAAGAGGGGGTCTGGCTATGGCTACACCTTC
TRBV4-3	TRBJ1-2	TRBD1	.	CASSQDQTGGGDYGYTF	TGCGCCAGCAGCCAAGACCAGACAGGGGGCGGTGACTATGGCTACACCTTC
TRBV6-5	TRBJ1-3	.	.	CASSKGRARDTIYF	TGTGCCAGCAGCAAGGGACGCGCTCGGGACACCATATATTTT
TRBV30	TRBJ1-4	.	.	CASDGFEKLFF	TGTGCCTCCGATGGGTTTGAAAAACTGTTTTTT
TRBV4-3	TRBJ2-7	TRBD1	few	CASSQALTGRGGEQYF	TGCGCCAGCAGCCAAGCTTTGACAGGGAGAGGAGGCGAGCAGTACTTC
TRBV19	TRBJ2-2	.	.	CASEAVNTGELFF	TGTGCCAGTGAGGCGGTGAACACCGGGGAGCTGTTTTTT
TRBV19	TRBJ2-7	.	.	CASSPWRGYEQYF	TGTGCCAGTAGCCCCTGGAGGGGCTACGAGCAGTACTTC
TRBV4-1	TRBJ2-3	.	.	CASSLIGLGDTQYF	TGCGCCAGCAGCCTCATCGGCCTCGGAGATACGCAGTATTTT
TRBV10-1	TRBJ1-6	TRBD1	few	CASSRDSNSPLHF	TGCGCCAGCAGTCGGGACAGTAATTCACCCCTCCACTTT
TRBV4-2	TRBJ1-3	.	once	CASSQGLGGAGNTIYF	TGTGCCAGCAGCCAAGGTCTTGGGGGGGCTGGAAACACCATATATTTT
TRBV5-1	TRBJ2-2	.	.	CASSLANTGELFF	TGCGCCAGCAGCTTGGCGAACACCGGGGAGCTGTTTTTT
TRBV7-2	TRBJ1-1	.	.	CASTQPGRNTEAFF	TGTGCCAGCACCCAACCGGGGCGAAACACTGAAGCTTTCTTT
TRBV5-6	TRBJ2-5	TRBD2	.	CASSLPLAGEETQYF	TGTGCCAGCAGCTTGCCACTAGCGGGAGAAGAGACCCAGTACTTC
TRBV6-2/TRBV6-3	TRBJ2-2	TRBD2	.	CASSYSSGGNTGELFF	TGTGCCAGCAGTTACTCTAGCGGGGGCAACACCGGGGAGCTGTTTTTT
TRBV2	TRBJ2-1	TRBD2	.	CASQGLARRRSYNEQFF	TGTGCTTCGCAGGGACTAGCGCGCAGGCGTAGCTACAATGAGCAGTTCTTC
TRBV27	TRBJ2-1	.	.	CASSLMAGPYNEQFF	TGTGCCAGCAGTTTAATGGCGGGGCCCTACAATGAGCAGTTCTTC
TRBV7-2	TRBJ1-2	.	.	CASSRPQGGGYTF	TGTGCCAGCAGCCGCCCCCAGGGCGGTGGCTACACCTTC
TRBV12-5	TRBJ2-1	.	.	CASAQGTQGNEQFF	TGTGCTAGTGCCCAAGGGACCCAAGGGAATGAGCAGTTCTTC
TRBV28	TRBJ1-5	.	few	CASSVGNQPQHF	TGTGCCAGTTCGGTAGGCAATCAGCCCCAGCATTTT
TRBV11-1	TRBJ2-7	TRBD1	.	CASSMDRAYEQYF	TGTGCCAGCAGCATGGACAGGGCGTACGAGCAGTACTTC
TRBV18	TRBJ2-7	TRBD1	.	CASSPPGQGVSYEQYF	TGTGCCAGCTCACCACCGGGACAGGGGGTTTCCTACGAGCAGTACTTC
TRBV5-5	TRBJ2-7	.	few	CASSPYLAGTYEQYF	TGTGCCAGCAGCCCCTACCTCGCGGGTACCTACGAGCAGTACTTC
TRBV7-9	TRBJ2-1	.	once	CASSLGGTDEQFF	TGTGCCAGCAGCTTAGGGGGAACGGATGAGCAGTTCTTC
TRBV2	TRBJ1-4	TRBD1	.	CASSVGTGGDEKLFF	TGTGCCAGCAGTGTAGGGACAGGTGGTGACGAAAAACTGTTTTTT
TRBV19	TRBJ2-4	TRBD1	.	CASSAPWDRYKNIQYF	TGTGCCAGTAGTGCCCCATGGGACAGGTACAAAAACATTCAGTACTTC
TRBV4-2	TRBJ2-1	TRBD2	.	CASSQPGTSGNNEQFF	TGTGCCAGCAGCCAGCCCGGGACTAGCGGGAACAATGAGCAGTTCTTC
TRBV3-1/TRBV3-2	TRBJ1-1	.	.	CASSQESAWGEAFF	TGTGCCAGCAGCCAAGAGAGTGCTTGGGGTGAAGCTTTCTTT
TRBV7-2	TRBJ2-3	.	.	CASRGDTDTQYF	TGTGCCAGCCGGGGCGACACAGATACGCAGTATTTT
TRBV7-8	TRBJ2-2	TRBD2	.	CASTQNQGLGVTGELFF	TGTGCCAGCACCCAAAACCAAGGACTAGGTGTCACCGGGGAGCTGTTTTTT
TRBV10-3	TRBJ1-5	.	.	CAISERGTEDQPQHF	TGTGCCATCAGTGAACGGGGGACGGAGGATCAGCCCCAGCATTTT
TRBV10-3	TRBJ1-2	.	.	CAISDPNLYGYTF	TGTGCCATCAGTGACCCTAACCTCTATGGCTACACCTTC
TRBV2	TRBJ2-5	.	.	CASSGLPSEQETQYF	TGTGCCAGCAGCGGTCTACCTAGCGAACAAGAGACCCAGTACTTC
TRBV5-1	TRBJ2-5	.	.	CASSLGPGEETQYF	TGCGCCAGCAGCTTGGGGCCAGGGGAAGAGACCCAGTACTTC
TRBV6-1	TRBJ1-2	TRBD1	.	CASSEQGAYGYTF	TGTGCCAGCAGTGAACAGGGGGCGTATGGCTACACCTTC
TRBV12-3/TRBV12-4	TRBJ2-3	TRBD2	once	CASSGGVDTQYF	TGTGCCAGCAGTGGGGGGGTGGATACGCAGTATTTT
TRBV10-3	TRBJ2-5	.	.	CAISESVRSQETQYF	TGTGCCATCAGTGAGTCGGTAAGAAGCCAAGAGACCCAGTACTTC
TRBV6-2/TRBV6-3	TRBJ1-1	.	once	CASSGGYTEAFF	TGTGCCAGCAGTGGGGGGTACACTGAAGCTTTCTTT
TRBV18	TRBJ2-1	TRBD1	.	CASSRGGQGINEQFF	TGTGCCAGCTCACGAGGCGGACAGGGGATAAATGAGCAGTTCTTC
TRBV6-2/TRBV6-3	TRBJ2-3	.	.	CASSYSRTLSTDTQYF	TGTGCCAGCAGTTACTCCAGGACTCTTAGCACAGATACGCAGTATTTT
TRBV7-7	TRBJ2-1	.	once	CASSLAEADQQFF	TGTGCTAGCAGCTTAGCCGAGGCAGATCAGCAGTTCTTC
TRBV19	TRBJ2-5	.	.	CASSLSASNGETQYF	TGTGCCAGTAGCCTATCGGCCTCCAATGGGGAGACCCAGTACTTC
TRBV10-3	TRBJ1-2	.	.	CAISEGGFLFGYTF	TGTGCCATCAGTGAAGGCGGTTTTTTATTTGGCTACACCTTC
TRBV11-2	TRBJ2-3	.	.	CASGRTGTDTQYF	TGTGCCAGCGGAAGGACAGGCACAGATACGCAGTATTTT
TRBV19	TRBJ1-4	.	.	CASSINYERQGVETTNEKLFF	TGTGCCAGTAGTATAAACTACGAAAGGCAGGGAGTAGAAACAACTAATGAAAAACTGTTTTTT
TRBV6-2/TRBV6-3	TRBJ1-1	.	.	CASSPIGTDRNTEAFF	TGTGCCAGCAGTCCCATCGGGACGGACAGGAACACTGAAGCTTTCTTT
TRBV11-3	TRBJ2-2	.	.	CASSLDPITGELFF	TGTGCCAGCAGCTTAGATCCCATAACCGGGGAGCTGTTTTTT
TRBV6-6	TRBJ2-3	TRBD1	.	CASSYDRGTDTQYF	TGTGCCAGCAGTTACGACAGGGGCACAGATACGCAGTATTTT
TRBV11-2	TRBJ2-7	.	.	CASSSSSWEQYF	TGTGCCAGCAGCTCCAGTTCGTGGGAGCAGTACTTC
TRBV29-1	TRBJ2-5	.	.	CSAGTGPRETQYF	TGCAGCGCCGGGACGGGACCACGGGAGACCCAGTACTTC